This T cell receptor beta chain was captured by sequencing in a study of blood T cell repertoires in COVID-19. Method: immunoSEQ multiplex PCR; TCRdb's copy keeps in-frame clones and lacks some. The sample has 150,000 to 200,000 clones; around 80% are singletons. The germline V gene has CDR1 KGHDR and CDR2 SFDVKD. The J segment lost 3 bases and the V segment lost 4 bases, leaving 7 bases of the junction unmatched. This CDR3 has 16 amino acids. The J gene is TRBJ2-1, the V gene TRBV24-1; 8 bases align to TRBD2. The sequencing input was PBMCs or T cells enriched from blood (not recorded which). The TCR originated in a man in his 70s who had been exposed to COVID-19. The chain's CDR3 is CATSESGTRDYNEQFF. In DNA, the CDR3 is TGTGCCACCAGTGAGTCCGGGACTAGGGACTACAATGAGCAGTTCTTC.